Detailed here is one T cell receptor (beta chain). The sample comes from a study of cytomegalovirus exposure and HLA in healthy donors. The CDR3 sequence is 13 residues long. In germline, CDR1 is WNHNN, CDR2 SYGVQD (reference sequence). V was cut by 5 bases and J by 6 bases, with 11 bases left in between. Primers: 60 Vbeta forward and 13 Jbeta reverse. The table came from immunoSEQ multiplex PCR; TCRdb's copy has only in-frame clones and leaves some out. Here the sample spans approximately 180,000 clones, roughly 80% being singletons. This chain uses TRBV10-1 with TRBJ1-5; the D gene is possibly TRBD1 (5 bases). The sample was PBMCs. The clonotype comes from a man aged 30 to 39 in good health and CMV-seropositive. CDR3 DNA: TGCGCCAGCAGTACGGGACTAGGTCAGCCCCAGCATTTT. The encoded protein is CASSTGLGQPQHF.